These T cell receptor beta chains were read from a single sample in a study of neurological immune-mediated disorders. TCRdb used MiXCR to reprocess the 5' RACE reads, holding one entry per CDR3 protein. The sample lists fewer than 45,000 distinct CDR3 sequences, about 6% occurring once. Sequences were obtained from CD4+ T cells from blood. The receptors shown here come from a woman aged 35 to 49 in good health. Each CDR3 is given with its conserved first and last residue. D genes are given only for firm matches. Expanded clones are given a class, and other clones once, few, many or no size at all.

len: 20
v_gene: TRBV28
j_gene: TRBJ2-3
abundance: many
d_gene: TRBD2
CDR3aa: CASSPRAGTSGRGGTDTQYF
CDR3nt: TGTGCCAGCAGTCCCCGGGCGGGGACTAGCGGGAGAGGCGGCACAGATACGCAGTATTTT

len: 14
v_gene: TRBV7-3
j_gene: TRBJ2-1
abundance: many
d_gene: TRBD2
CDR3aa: CASSAGLAGVQQFF
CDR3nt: TGTGCCAGCAGCGCGGGACTAGCGGGAGTACAGCAGTTCTTC

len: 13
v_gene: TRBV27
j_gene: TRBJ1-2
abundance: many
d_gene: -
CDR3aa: CASTTGRLGGYTF
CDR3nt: TGTGCCAGCACCACTGGGAGATTAGGGGGCTACACCTTC

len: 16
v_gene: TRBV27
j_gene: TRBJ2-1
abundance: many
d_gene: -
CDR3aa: CASSLRGVRRDNEQFF
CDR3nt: TGTGCCAGCAGTTTACGTGGGGTCAGAAGGGACAATGAGCAGTTCTTC

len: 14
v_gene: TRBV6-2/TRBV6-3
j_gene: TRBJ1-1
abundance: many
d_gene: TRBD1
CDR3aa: CASSQGAGTTEAFF
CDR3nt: TGTGCCAGCAGTCAGGGGGCAGGTACGACTGAAGCTTTCTTT

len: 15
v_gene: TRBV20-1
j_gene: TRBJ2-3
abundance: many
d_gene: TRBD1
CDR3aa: CSARGDRGKPDTQYF
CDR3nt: TGCAGTGCTAGAGGGGACAGGGGTAAACCAGATACGCAGTATTTT

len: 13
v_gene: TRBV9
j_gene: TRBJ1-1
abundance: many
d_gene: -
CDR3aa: CASSPPPGTEAFF
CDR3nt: TGTGCCAGCAGCCCCCCCCCGGGCACTGAAGCTTTCTTT

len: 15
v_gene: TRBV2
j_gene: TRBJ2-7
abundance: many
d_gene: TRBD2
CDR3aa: CASSGGLAGAYEQYF
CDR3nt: TGTGCCAGCAGTGGGGGGCTAGCGGGGGCCTACGAGCAGTACTTC

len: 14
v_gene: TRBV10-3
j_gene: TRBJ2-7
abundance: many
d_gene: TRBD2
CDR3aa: CAISSSGTSVEQYF
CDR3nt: TGTGCCATCAGTTCCTCCGGGACTAGTGTCGAGCAGTACTTC

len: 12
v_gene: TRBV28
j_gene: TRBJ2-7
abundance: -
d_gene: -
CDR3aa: CASSPRGLWQYF
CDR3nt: TGTGCCAGCAGTCCTAGGGGTTTGTGGCAGTACTTC

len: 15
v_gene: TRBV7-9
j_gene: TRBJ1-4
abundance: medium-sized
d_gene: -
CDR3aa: CASSLELGLGEKLFF
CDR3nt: TGTGCCAGCAGCTTAGAGTTGGGCCTCGGCGAAAAACTGTTTTTT

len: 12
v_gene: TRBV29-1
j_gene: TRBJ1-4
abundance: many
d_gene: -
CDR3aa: CSARALNEKLFF
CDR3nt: TGCAGCGCAAGGGCCCTGAATGAAAAACTGTTTTTT

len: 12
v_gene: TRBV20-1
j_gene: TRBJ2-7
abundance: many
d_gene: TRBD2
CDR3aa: CSARVLAGEQYF
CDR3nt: TGCAGTGCTAGAGTGCTAGCGGGGGAGCAGTACTTC

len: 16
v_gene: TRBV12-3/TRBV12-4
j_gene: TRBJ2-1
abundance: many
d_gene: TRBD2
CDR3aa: CAAGTSGSPAYNEQFF
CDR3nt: TGTGCCGCCGGGACTAGCGGGAGCCCCGCCTACAATGAGCAGTTCTTC

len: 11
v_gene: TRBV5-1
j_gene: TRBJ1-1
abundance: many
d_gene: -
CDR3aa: CASSDSVEAFF
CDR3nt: TGCGCCAGCAGCGACTCGGTGGAAGCTTTCTTT

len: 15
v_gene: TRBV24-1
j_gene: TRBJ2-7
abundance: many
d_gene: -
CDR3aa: CATSEAGPPGDEQYF
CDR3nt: TGTGCCACCAGTGAGGCGGGACCCCCGGGGGACGAGCAGTACTTC

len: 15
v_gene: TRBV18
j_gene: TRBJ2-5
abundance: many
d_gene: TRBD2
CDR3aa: CASSPSQRGVETQYF
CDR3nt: TGTGCCAGCTCACCTAGCCAGCGGGGCGTGGAGACCCAGTACTTC

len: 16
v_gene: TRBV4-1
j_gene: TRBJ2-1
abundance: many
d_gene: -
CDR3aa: CASSQDQTSRYNEQFF
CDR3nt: TGCGCCAGCAGCCAAGATCAAACTAGCCGATACAATGAGCAGTTCTTC

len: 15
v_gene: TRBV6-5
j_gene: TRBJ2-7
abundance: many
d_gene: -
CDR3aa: CASTTTRDGTYEQYF
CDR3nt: TGTGCCAGCACCACGACCCGGGACGGTACCTACGAGCAGTACTTC

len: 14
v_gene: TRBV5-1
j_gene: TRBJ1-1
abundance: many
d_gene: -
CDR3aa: CASSLEPGLAEAFF
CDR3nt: TGCGCCAGCAGCTTGGAACCAGGGTTGGCTGAAGCTTTCTTT

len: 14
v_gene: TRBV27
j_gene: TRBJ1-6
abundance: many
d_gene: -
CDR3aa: CASSPFNLNSPLHF
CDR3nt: TGTGCCAGCAGTCCCTTTAACCTTAATTCACCCCTCCACTTT

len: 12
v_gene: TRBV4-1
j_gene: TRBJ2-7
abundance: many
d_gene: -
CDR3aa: CASSQDSYEQYF
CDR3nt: TGCGCCAGCAGCCAAGACAGTTACGAGCAGTACTTC

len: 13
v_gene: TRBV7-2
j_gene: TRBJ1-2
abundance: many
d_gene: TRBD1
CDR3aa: CASTAGTAPMSTF
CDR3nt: TGTGCCAGCACCGCCGGGACAGCCCCGATGAGCACCTTC

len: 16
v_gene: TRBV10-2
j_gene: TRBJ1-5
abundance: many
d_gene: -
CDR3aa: CASGTLGYGSNQPQHF
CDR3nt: TGCGCCAGCGGTACTTTAGGCTATGGGAGCAATCAGCCCCAGCATTTT

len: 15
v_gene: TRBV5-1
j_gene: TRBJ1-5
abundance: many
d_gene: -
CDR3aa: CASSSEGGSGQPQHF
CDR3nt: TGCGCCAGCAGCTCCGAGGGGGGGTCCGGACAGCCCCAGCATTTT

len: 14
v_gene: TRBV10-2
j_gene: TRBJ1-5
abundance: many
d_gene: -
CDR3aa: CASSQAYSNQPQHF
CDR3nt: TGCGCCAGCAGTCAAGCTTATAGCAATCAGCCCCAGCATTTT

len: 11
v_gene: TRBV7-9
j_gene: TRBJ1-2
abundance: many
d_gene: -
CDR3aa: CASSREYGYTF
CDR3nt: TGTGCCAGCAGCCGGGAGTATGGCTACACCTTC

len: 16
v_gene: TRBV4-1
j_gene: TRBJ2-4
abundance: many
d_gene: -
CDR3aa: CTSSQDTELAKNIQYF
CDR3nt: TGCACCAGCAGCCAAGATACAGAACTAGCCAAAAACATTCAGTACTTC

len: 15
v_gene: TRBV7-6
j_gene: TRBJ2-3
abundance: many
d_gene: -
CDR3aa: CASSFGTDRTDTQYF
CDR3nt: TGTGCCAGCAGCTTCGGGACCGACCGCACAGATACGCAGTATTTT

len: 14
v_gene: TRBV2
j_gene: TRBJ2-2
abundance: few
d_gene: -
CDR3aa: CASQSPEDPGELFF
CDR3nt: TGTGCCAGCCAATCCCCGGAGGATCCCGGGGAGCTGTTTTTT

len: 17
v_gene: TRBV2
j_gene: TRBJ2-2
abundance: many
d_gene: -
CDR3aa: CASRSGAFGANTGELFF
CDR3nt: TGTGCCAGCAGATCAGGGGCGTTCGGGGCGAACACCGGGGAGCTGTTTTTT

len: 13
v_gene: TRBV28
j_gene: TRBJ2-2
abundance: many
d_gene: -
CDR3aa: CASGRGYTGELFF
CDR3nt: TGTGCCAGCGGCCGAGGCTACACCGGGGAGCTGTTTTTT

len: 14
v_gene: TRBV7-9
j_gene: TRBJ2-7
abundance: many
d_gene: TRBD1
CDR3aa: CASSRDRAENEQYF
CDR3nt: TGTGCCAGCAGTCGGGACAGGGCCGAGAACGAGCAGTACTTC

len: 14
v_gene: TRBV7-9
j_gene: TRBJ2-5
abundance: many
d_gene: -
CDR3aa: CASSLEGGLETQYF
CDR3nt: TGTGCCAGCAGCTTAGAAGGGGGACTGGAGACCCAGTACTTC

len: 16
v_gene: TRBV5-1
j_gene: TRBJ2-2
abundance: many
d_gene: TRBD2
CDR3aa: CASSLEGLAVAGELFF
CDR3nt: TGCGCCAGCAGCTTGGAGGGTCTAGCGGTCGCCGGGGAGCTGTTTTTT

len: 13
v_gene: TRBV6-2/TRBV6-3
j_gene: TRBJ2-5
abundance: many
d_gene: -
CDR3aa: CATHQGPGETQYF
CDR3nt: TGTGCCACCCACCAGGGCCCGGGGGAGACCCAGTACTTC

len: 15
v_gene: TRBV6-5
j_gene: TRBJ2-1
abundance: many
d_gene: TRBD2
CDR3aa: CASTQSGRAYAEQFF
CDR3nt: TGTGCCAGCACCCAAAGCGGGAGGGCCTATGCTGAGCAGTTCTTC

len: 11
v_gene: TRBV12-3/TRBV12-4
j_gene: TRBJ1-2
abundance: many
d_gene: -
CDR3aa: CASSLDHGYTF
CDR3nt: TGTGCCAGCAGCTTAGACCATGGCTACACCTTC

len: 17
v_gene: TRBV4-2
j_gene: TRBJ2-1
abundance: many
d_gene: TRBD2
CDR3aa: CASSQSEGTSMYNEQFF
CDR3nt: TGTGCCAGCAGCCAGTCGGAGGGGACTAGCATGTACAATGAGCAGTTCTTC

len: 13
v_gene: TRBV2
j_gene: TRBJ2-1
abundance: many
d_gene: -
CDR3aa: CASSPTPELLRFF
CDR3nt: TGTGCCAGCAGTCCTACCCCTGAACTCCTTAGATTCTTC

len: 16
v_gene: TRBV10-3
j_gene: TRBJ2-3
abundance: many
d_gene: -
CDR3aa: CAISEGSGVGTDTQYF
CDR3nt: TGTGCCATCAGTGAGGGTAGCGGAGTCGGTACAGATACGCAGTATTTT

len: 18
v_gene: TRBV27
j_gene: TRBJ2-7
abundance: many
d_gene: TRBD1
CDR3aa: CASSLSPPTGASSYEQYF
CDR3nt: TGTGCCAGCAGTTTATCTCCCCCGACAGGGGCAAGCTCCTACGAGCAGTACTTC

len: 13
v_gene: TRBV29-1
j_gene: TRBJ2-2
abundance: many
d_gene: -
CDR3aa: CSVGAGVSGELFF
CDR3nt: TGCAGCGTGGGGGCGGGAGTAAGCGGGGAGCTGTTTTTT

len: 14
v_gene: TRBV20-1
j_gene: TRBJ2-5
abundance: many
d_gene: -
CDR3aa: CSAAAAGYQETQYF
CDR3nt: TGCAGTGCTGCCGCGGCGGGGTACCAAGAGACCCAGTACTTC

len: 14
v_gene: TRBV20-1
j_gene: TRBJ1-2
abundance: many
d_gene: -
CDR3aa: CSARDLGDNYGYTF
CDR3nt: TGCAGTGCTAGAGATCTCGGGGACAACTATGGCTACACCTTC

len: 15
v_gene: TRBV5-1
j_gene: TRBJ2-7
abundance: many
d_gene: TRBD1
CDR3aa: CASSLFGDRVDEQYF
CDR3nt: TGCGCCAGCAGCTTATTTGGGGACAGGGTGGACGAGCAGTACTTC

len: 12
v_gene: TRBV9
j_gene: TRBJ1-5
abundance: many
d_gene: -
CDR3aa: CASSGILEPQHF
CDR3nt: TGTGCCAGCAGCGGTATTTTGGAGCCCCAGCATTTT

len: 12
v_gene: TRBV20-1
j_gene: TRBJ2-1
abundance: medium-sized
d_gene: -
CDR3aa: CSANVRNNEQFF
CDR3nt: TGCAGTGCGAACGTTAGGAACAATGAGCAGTTCTTC

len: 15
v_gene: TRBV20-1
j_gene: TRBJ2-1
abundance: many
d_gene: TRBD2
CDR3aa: CSASLHGRADNEQFF
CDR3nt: TGCAGTGCTAGTCTCCACGGGAGGGCCGACAATGAGCAGTTCTTC

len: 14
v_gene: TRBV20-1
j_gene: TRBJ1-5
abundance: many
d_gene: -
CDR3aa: CSAPTGGSDQPQHF
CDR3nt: TGCAGTGCCCCCACCGGGGGGAGTGATCAGCCCCAGCATTTT

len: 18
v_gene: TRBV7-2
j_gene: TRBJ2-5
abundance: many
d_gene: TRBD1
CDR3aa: CASSLLPGGSGYQETQYF
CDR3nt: TGTGCCAGCAGCTTACTGCCAGGGGGTTCCGGGTACCAAGAGACCCAGTACTTC

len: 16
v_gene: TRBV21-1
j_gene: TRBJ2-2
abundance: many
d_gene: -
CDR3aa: CASIPGMGCHTGELFF
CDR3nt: TGTGCCAGCATTCCAGGGATGGGGTGTCATACCGGGGAGCTGTTTTTT

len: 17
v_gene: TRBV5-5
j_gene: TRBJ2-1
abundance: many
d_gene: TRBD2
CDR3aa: CASSLGYLAGGYNEQFF
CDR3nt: TGTGCCAGCAGCTTAGGTTATCTAGCGGGAGGGTACAATGAGCAGTTCTTC

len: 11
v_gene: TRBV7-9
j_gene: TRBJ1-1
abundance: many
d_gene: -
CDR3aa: CASSLVFGAFF
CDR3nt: TGTGCCAGCAGCTTAGTATTTGGAGCTTTCTTT

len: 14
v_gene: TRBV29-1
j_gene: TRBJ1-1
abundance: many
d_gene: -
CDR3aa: CSVGEGGKGTEAFF
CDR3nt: TGCAGCGTTGGAGAGGGGGGGAAGGGCACTGAAGCTTTCTTT

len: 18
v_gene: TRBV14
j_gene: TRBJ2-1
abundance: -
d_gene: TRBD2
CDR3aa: CASSQRGLAGVRFNEQFF
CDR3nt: TGTGCCAGCAGCCAAAGGGGACTAGCGGGAGTAAGGTTTAATGAGCAGTTCTTC

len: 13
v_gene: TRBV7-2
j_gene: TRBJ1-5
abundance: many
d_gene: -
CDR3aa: CASSVRIGQPQHF
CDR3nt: TGTGCCAGCAGCGTTCGGATAGGTCAGCCCCAGCATTTT